Below are 32 T cell receptor beta chains sequenced from a single sample in a study of cytomegalovirus exposure and HLA in healthy donors. This PCR relied on a set of 60 Vbeta primers and 13 Jbeta primers. Clones were read by immunoSEQ multiplex PCR, and TCRdb kept only the in-frame ones, dropping some. The sample includes roughly 150,000 clones, 68% of them seen just once. The material sequenced was PBMCs. These receptors were collected from a man aged 30 to 45 in good health and CMV-seropositive.

The chain is built from TRBV11-3 and TRBJ2-7; 11 positions match TRBD1. V lost 5 bases to trimming and J lost 4 bases; unmatched junction nucleotides: 4. The CDR3 has 14 amino acids. Germline V gives CDR1 SGHNT, CDR2 YENEEA. The CDR3 is CASSPRDRGYEQYF. In nucleotides, the CDR3 is TGTGCCAGCAGCCCACGGGACAGGGGGTACGAGCAGTACTTC. Full variable domain (outside the CDR3, taken from reference TRBV11-3 and TRBJ2-7): EAGVVQSPRYKIIEKKQPVAFWCNPISGHNTLYWYLQNLGQGPELLIRYENEEAVDDSQLPKDRFSAERLKGVDSTLKIQPAELGDSAVYLCASSPRDRGYEQYFGPGTRLTVT.

The V gene is TRBV9, the J gene TRBJ1-3; weak D call: TRBD1 (6 bases). The V end lost 0 bases, the J end lost 0 bases, and 13 bases lay between the germline ends. The CDR3 has 17 residues. Germline V lookup: CDR1 SGDLS, CDR2 YYNGEE. The CDR3 DNA sequence: TGTGCCAGCAGCGTAGAACCAGGGACAAACTCTGGAAACACCATATATTTT. This translates into CASSVEPGTNSGNTIYF.

The rearrangement uses TRBV6-5 and TRBJ2-2; 7 bases are shared with TRBD1. The CDR3 has 12 residues. The V segment lost 8 bases and the J segment 6 bases; nucleotides outside the gene matches: 3. The germline V gene has CDR1 MNHEY and CDR2 SVGAGI. The CDR3 sequence is CASRGQAGELFF. The CDR3, as DNA: TGTGCCAGCCGAGGACAGGCCGGGGAGCTGTTTTTT.

This chain uses TRBV27 with TRBJ1-5, with D perhaps matching TRBD1 (5 bases). V gave up 5 bases and J gave up 0 bases, with 8 bases separating them. The V gene's germline CDR1 is MNHEY and CDR2 SMNVEV (reference sequence). The CDR3 extends over 14 amino acids. CDR3 sequence reads: CASSPDSSNQPQHF. The CDR3 DNA is TGTGCCAGCAGTCCCGACAGTAGCAATCAGCCCCAGCATTTT.

This clone has a handful of counts. This chain uses TRBV11-2 with TRBJ2-7; 9 nucleotides line up with TRBD1. From germline, CDR1 is SGHAT and CDR2 FQNNGV. There are 15 residues in the CDR3. The V gene end was trimmed by 4 bases and the J gene end by 4 bases; junction bases not matched to a gene: 8. The CDR3 sequence is CASSSGTGMRYEQYF. The CDR3 DNA sequence: TGTGCCAGCAGCTCCGGGACAGGGATGCGATACGAGCAGTACTTC.

This chain connects TRBV5-1 to TRBJ1-4; D remains unclear. The V end was cut by 0 bases, the J end by 7 bases, with 13 bases between. Looked up from germline, CDR1 is SGHRS and CDR2 is YFSETQ. The CDR3 spans 15 residues. The CDR3 here is CASSLEGRYGEKLFF. The CDR3 DNA sequence: TGCGCCAGCAGCTTGGAAGGGAGGTACGGTGAAAAACTGTTTTTT. Combining the CDR3 with reference TRBV5-1 and TRBJ1-4 gives the whole variable domain KAGVTQTPRYLIKTRGQQVTLSCSPISGHRSVSWYQQTPGQGLQFLFEYFSETQRNKGNFPGRFSGRQFSNSRSEMNVSTLELGDSALYLCASSLEGRYGEKLFFGSGTQLSVL.

V and J are TRBV6-5 and TRBJ1-1; D unresolved. The CDR3 covers 14 residues. Germline values: CDR1 MNHEY, CDR2 SVGAGI. V lost 4 bases to trimming and J lost 5 bases, with 14 bases between them. The CDR3 nucleotides read TGTGCCAGCAGTTTTGGCGGCCCAGCGACTGAAGCTTTCTTT. It is translated as CASSFGGPATEAFF.

A few counts support this clone. V gene TRBV19 combines with J gene TRBJ2-6; D might be TRBD1 (6 bases). This CDR3 region has 16 residues. Trimming removed 8 bases from V and 0 bases from J, with 14 bases in between. Germline V gives CDR1 LNHDA, CDR2 SQIVND (reference sequence). DNA of the CDR3: TGTGCCAGTGCTCAGGACAGCCTCTCTGGGGCCAACGTCCTGACTTTC. This gives the protein CASAQDSLSGANVLTF. Drawing the rest from reference TRBV19 and TRBJ2-6, the complete variable domain is DGGITQSPKYLFRKEGQNVTLSCEQNLNHDAMYWYRQDPGQGLRLIYYSQIVNDFQKGDIAEGYSVSREKKESFPLTVTSAQKNPTAFYLCASAQDSLSGANVLTFGAGSRLTVL.

This sequence joins TRBV11-2 and TRBJ2-4; D possibly corresponds to TRBD2 (8 bases). The germline CDR1 and CDR2 sequences are SGHAT and FQNNGV. V lost 4 bases, J lost 9 bases, and 19 bases lay in between. The CDR3 length is 15 residues. The CDR3 loop is CASSSPGGDRGIQYF. CDR3 nucleotide sequence: TGTGCCAGCAGCTCCCCGGGGGGGGACAGAGGCATTCAGTACTTC.

The rearrangement links TRBV9 to TRBJ2-1, with a possible D match to TRBD1 (5 bases). Trimming took off 0 bases at V and 4 bases at J, with 8 bases between the two ends. CDR1 SGDLS and CDR2 YYNGEE come from the germline V gene. The CDR3 has 14 residues. CDR3 DNA: TGTGCCAGCAGCGTAGGACAGATATACAATGAGCAGTTCTTC. This gives the protein CASSVGQIYNEQFF. Full variable domain (rest looked up from reference TRBV9 and TRBJ2-1): DSGVTQTPKHLITATGQRVTLRCSPRSGDLSVYWYQQSLDQGLQFLIQYYNGEERAKGNILERFSAQQFPDLHSELNLSSLELGDSALYFCASSVGQIYNEQFFGPGTRLTVL.

V usage is TRBV2 and J usage is TRBJ1-1; 10 bases map to TRBD1. The CDR3 is 14 residues long. Germline CDR1 reads SNHLY; CDR2 reads FYNNEI. V lost 6 bases to trimming and J lost 4 bases; unmatched junction nucleotides: 5. The CDR3 region is CASRRDRGSTEAFF. As DNA, the CDR3 is TGTGCCAGCAGAAGGGACAGGGGAAGCACTGAAGCTTTCTTT. The variable domain in full, completed from reference TRBV2 and TRBJ1-1, reads EPEVTQTPSHQVTQMGQEVILRCVPISNHLYFYWYRQILGQKVEFLVSFYNNEISEKSEIFDDQFSVERPDGSNFTLKIRSTKLEDSAMYFCASRRDRGSTEAFFGQGTRLTVV.

This clone is a singleton in its sample. The rearrangement uses TRBV18 and TRBJ1-1; D remains ambiguous. This CDR3 is 14 amino acids long. Germline V lookup: CDR1 KGHSH, CDR2 LQKENI. Trimming removed 3 bases at V and 0 bases at J, with 8 bases between. This CDR3 is CASSPQNMNTEAFF. CDR3 bases: TGTGCCAGCTCACCGCAAAACATGAACACTGAAGCTTTCTTT.

V is TRBV5-1 and J is TRBJ2-1; 7 bases agree with TRBD2. This CDR3 comprises 15 residues. The junction had 14 bases not matched to a gene; V was cut back by 3 bases and J by 11 bases. CDR1 and CDR2 from the germline V gene are SGHRS and YFSETQ. The CDR3 loop is CASSSSGAREDKQFF. The CDR3 DNA is TGCGCCAGCAGCTCCAGCGGGGCCCGGGAGGATAAGCAGTTCTTC.

V usage is TRBV6-1 and J usage is TRBJ1-2; the match to TRBD1 covers 8 bases. After removal of 4 bases from V and 8 bases from J, the junction contained 6 bases not matched to a gene. Looked up from germline, CDR1 is MNHNS and CDR2 is SASEGT. There are 13 residues in the CDR3. DNA of the CDR3: TGTGCCAGCAGTGTCGACAGGGGAAGCGGCTACACCTTC. This translates into CASSVDRGSGYTF.

The chain joins TRBV13 to TRBJ1-4; 10 bases line up with TRBD1. With 3 bases clipped from V and 5 bases from J, the junction kept 6 bases outside the gene matches. Germline V lookup: CDR1 PRHDT, CDR2 FYEKMQ (reference sequence). This CDR3 region has 16 residues. CDR3 in amino acids: CASSFDRGRRNEKLFF. CDR3 nucleotide sequence: TGTGCCAGCAGCTTTGACAGGGGGCGCCGAAATGAAAAACTGTTTTTT.

The chain uses TRBV5-1 and TRBJ1-3; no reliable D call. V lost 5 bases to trimming and J lost 2 bases, with 20 bases between them. The CDR3 extends over 17 amino acids. The germline gives CDR1 SGHRS, CDR2 YFSETQ. CDR3 coding DNA: TGCGCCAGCAGGAATAAAAGAGCGGGGAGGGCTGGAAACACCATATATTTT. Protein: CASRNKRAGRAGNTIYF.

The sample holds a few counts of this clone. Its ends do not fully match the called genes, so a read error is possible. V and J are TRBV25-1 and TRBJ2-5; unclear D gene. Germline assignment: CDR1 MGHDK and CDR2 SYGVNS. This CDR3 has 14 residues. The CDR3 DNA follows: TGTGCCAGCAGTGCATATAACTATCAAGAGGCCCAGTACTTC. This sequence encodes CASSAYNYQEAQYF.

This chain joins TRBV6-1 and TRBJ1-1; the match to TRBD1 covers 7 bases. Looked up from germline, CDR1 is MNHNS and CDR2 is SASEGT. Trimming took 6 bases from V and 2 from J; bases not matched to a gene: 6. The CDR3 contains 14 residues. In nucleotides, the CDR3 is TGTGCCAGCAGAATCGACAGGGCAAACACTGAAGCTTTCTTT. Translated: CASRIDRANTEAFF.

The chain combines TRBV11-2 with TRBJ2-1, with 13 bases fitting TRBD2. Per germline, CDR1 SGHAT and CDR2 FQNNGV. The trim removed 5 bases at V and 2 bases at J, leaving 3 bases unmatched. This CDR3 is 16 amino acids long. CDR3 in DNA: TGTGCCAGCAGCCGCGGACTAGCGGGAGCCTACAATGAGCAGTTCTTC. Translated: CASSRGLAGAYNEQFF. The full variable domain, its missing parts supplied by reference TRBV11-2 and TRBJ2-1, is EAGVAQSPRYKIIEKRQSVAFWCNPISGHATLYWYQQILGQGPKLLIQFQNNGVVDDSQLPKDRFSAERLKGVDSTLKIQPAKLEDSAVYLCASSRGLAGAYNEQFFGPGTRLTVL.

This sequence joins TRBV16 and TRBJ1-2; weak D call: TRBD1 (5 bases). Trimming removed 4 bases from V and 7 bases from J, with 19 bases in between. CDR1 KGHSY and CDR2 FQNENV come from the germline V gene. This CDR3 is 15 amino acids long. For the CDR3, the DNA is TGTGCCAGCAGCCTTCAATCCGCCCCTGGGGCTGGCTACACCTTC. Translation: CASSLQSAPGAGYTF.

Turning to this clone: Other nucleotide sequences from this sample produce the same CDR3. The rearrangement uses TRBV7-9 and TRBJ1-2; D gene ambiguous. The ends were cut back, 5 bases at V and 4 bases at J, with 20 bases in the middle. This CDR3 has 16 amino acids. Germline lookup yields CDR1 SEHNR and CDR2 FQNEAQ (reference sequence). The CDR3 bases are TGTGCCAGCAGCCCCATAGTGCCCGACGGACTCTATGGCTACACCTTC. Protein product: CASSPIVPDGLYGYTF.

This rearrangement joins TRBV30 to TRBJ2-5; 8 bases map to TRBD1. Trimming removed 2 bases from V and 3 bases from J; junction bases left unmatched: 8. The CDR3 totals 15 residues. Per the germline V gene, CDR1 is GTSNPN and CDR2 is SVGIG (reference sequence). This CDR3 reads CAWSQGAGGEETQYF. In DNA, the CDR3 is TGTGCCTGGAGTCAGGGGGCTGGAGGAGAAGAGACCCAGTACTTC. Full variable domain (missing parts from reference TRBV30 and TRBJ2-5): SQTIHQWPATLVQPVGSPLSLECTVEGTSNPNLYWYRQAAGRGLQLLFYSVGIGQISSEVPQNLSASRPQDRQFILSSKKLLLSDSGFYLCAWSQGAGGEETQYFGPGTRLLVL.

The chain is built from TRBV5-1 and TRBJ2-5, with TRBD2 matching 11 bases. The J call may be faulty, since TRBJ2-7 better matches the DNA end. CDR3 length equals 16 residues. The germline CDR1 and CDR2 sequences are SGHRS and YFSETQ. The CDR3 here is CASSFTTSGNSYEQYF. CDR3 nucleotide sequence: TGCGCCAGCAGCTTCACGACTAGCGGGAACTCCTACGAGCAGTACTTC.

The chain uses TRBV27 and TRBJ2-4; D possibly corresponds to TRBD1 (7 bases). CDR1 and CDR2 from the germline V gene are MNHEY and SMNVEV (reference sequence). The CDR3 consists of 14 residues. The V gene lost 6 bases and the J gene lost 8 bases, with 17 bases spanning the gap. The chain's CDR3 is CASRRQGGIDIQYF. Here the CDR3 DNA reads TGTGCCAGCAGGCGACAGGGAGGTATTGACATTCAGTACTTC.

The sample holds one count of this clone. In DNA, the CDR3 is TGTGCCAGCAGCACGGGACAGGGGAATCGCTACACCTTC. Its translation: CASSTGQGNRYTF. The V call is TRBV5-8, the J call TRBJ1-2, with 10 nucleotides matching TRBD1. The CDR3 consists of 13 residues. V gave up 4 bases and J gave up 9 bases; unmatched junction bases: 6. Germline CDR1 reads SGHTS; CDR2 reads YDEGEE.

The rearrangement links TRBV30 to TRBJ1-2; TRBD1 matches 8 bases. The CDR3 is 13 amino acids. The V gene's germline CDR1 is GTSNPN and CDR2 SVGIG (reference sequence). After removal of 7 bases from V and 4 bases from J, the junction contained 8 bases not matched to a gene. This chain's CDR3 is CASTGTGLYGYTF. The CDR3 DNA follows: TGTGCCTCAACCGGGACAGGACTCTATGGCTACACCTTC.

The chain links TRBV27 to TRBJ2-7; 7 nucleotides match TRBD1. The CDR3 runs to 14 residues. V was clipped by 6 bases and J by 4 bases; unmatched bases: 9. CDR1 MNHEY and CDR2 SMNVEV come from the germline V gene (reference sequence). CDR3 sequence reads: CASSPDRVWYEQYF. CDR3 DNA: TGTGCCAGCAGCCCAGACAGGGTTTGGTACGAGCAGTACTTC.

V usage is TRBV15 and J usage is TRBJ2-5; 8 bases are shared with TRBD1. Looked up from germline, CDR1 is LNHNV and CDR2 is YYDKDF (reference sequence). V trimming: 0 bases; J trimming: 5 bases; junction bases outside the gene matches: 8. The CDR3 runs 16 residues. CDR3 protein: CATSREETGGYETQYF. The CDR3 DNA reads TGTGCCACCAGCAGAGAAGAAACAGGGGGGTATGAGACCCAGTACTTC.

This clone was picked up one time. The chain carries TRBV2 and TRBJ2-5; TRBD1 is a possible D gene (6 bases). The V and J ends lost 7 bases and 4 bases respectively, with 19 bases between them. The CDR3 length is 15 residues. CDR1 is SNHLY, CDR2 FYNNEI, per germline. Here the CDR3 DNA reads TGTGCCAGCATTGACCCACAGGGTCGTTTAGAGACCCAGTACTTC. This translates into CASIDPQGRLETQYF.

The chain carries TRBV6-6 and TRBJ1-2, with D perhaps TRBD1 (5 bases). V shed 6 bases and J shed 3 bases, with 8 bases lying between them. The CDR3 totals 12 residues. CDR1 MNHNY and CDR2 SVGAGI come from the germline V gene (reference sequence). For the CDR3, the DNA is TGTGCCAGCAGCCTAGGGGACTATGGCTACACCTTC. The encoded protein is CASSLGDYGYTF.

In this sample, this clone turned up a few times. This chain uses TRBV7-9 with TRBJ2-2; TRBD2 might be the D (6 bases). The CDR3 loop spans 14 amino acids. The ends were cut back, 5 bases at V and 7 bases at J, with 14 bases in the middle. Germline CDR1 SEHNR, CDR2 FQNEAQ (reference sequence). CDR3 coding DNA: TGTGCCAGCAGCCTAATAGCGGAAAGCGGGGAGCTGTTTTTT. It yields the protein CASSLIAESGELFF. Full variable domain (missing parts from reference TRBV7-9 and TRBJ2-2): DTGVSQNPRHKITKRGQNVTFRCDPISEHNRLYWYRQTLGQGPEFLTYFQNEAQLEKSRLLSDRFSAERPKGSFSTLEIQRTEQGDSAMYLCASSLIAESGELFFGEGSRLTVL.

In regard to this clone: Within the sample, other DNA sequences also encode this same CDR3. This chain uses TRBV15 with TRBJ2-1; 12 nucleotides align to TRBD2. This CDR3 is built from 16 residues. Germline CDR1 and CDR2: LNHNV and YYDKDF (reference sequence). The junction had 4 bases not matched to a gene; V was cut back by 3 bases and J by 4 bases. The DNA for the CDR3 is TGTGCCACCAGCAGGGGACTAGCGGGTGCTTACAATGAGCAGTTCTTC. Translated, it gives CATSRGLAGAYNEQFF.